A single sample is the source of the 6 T cell receptor beta chains below, sequenced in a study of blood T cell repertoires in COVID-19. Profiling relied on immunoSEQ multiplex PCR, and the TCRdb table lists in-frame clones only, not all of them. The sample lists 90,000 to 100,000 clones; 81% were seen once. Sequences were obtained from peripheral blood. The receptors were sampled from a man aged 55-75 years with acute or convalescent COVID-19.

This sequence joins TRBV5-1 and TRBJ2-1; 7 positions match TRBD1. V lost 0 bases and J lost 11; bases outside the gene matches: 8. Germline CDR1 SGHRS, CDR2 YFSETQ. CDR3 length: 14 amino acids. The CDR3 is CASSLEGAGKKQFF. CDR3 nucleotides: TGCGCCAGCAGCTTGGAGGGGGCGGGTAAGAAGCAGTTCTTC.

V usage is TRBV2 and J usage is TRBJ2-5, with TRBD1 identical over 8 bases. The CDR3 loop spans 16 amino acids. Germline V gives CDR1 SNHLY, CDR2 FYNNEI. The V and J ends lost 0 bases and 2 bases, in that order; junction bases with no gene match: 5. The CDR3 nucleotides are TGTGCCAGCAGTGAAGCGCCTTACAGGGGGCAAGAGACCCAGTACTTC. The encoded protein is CASSEAPYRGQETQYF.

This chain links TRBV5-8 with TRBJ2-7; possibly TRBD2 for D (6 bases). Trimming cost V 0 bases and J 9 bases, with 13 bases left between them. The CDR3 sequence is 13 residues long. The V gene's germline CDR1 is SGHTS and CDR2 YDEGEE. The CDR3 here is CASSLVRGGGQYF. The DNA for the CDR3 is TGTGCCAGCAGCTTGGTGCGGGGCGGAGGGCAGTACTTC.

This chain links TRBV24-1 with TRBJ2-3; D may be TRBD1 (6 bases). In germline, CDR1 is KGHDR, CDR2 SFDVKD. This CDR3 comprises 14 residues. Trimming removed 4 bases at V and 3 bases at J, with 10 bases between. CDR3 nucleotides: TGTGCCACCAGTGAAAGGACAGAAACAGATACGCAGTATTTT. Its translation is CATSERTETDTQYF.

This rearrangement joins TRBV10-3 to TRBJ2-7; 8 positions match TRBD2. The J segment lost 3 bases and the V segment lost 6 bases, leaving 4 bases of the junction unmatched. Germline V gene data show CDR1 as ENHRY and CDR2 as SYGVKD. The CDR3 has 13 residues. CDR3 amino acids: CAISSGTSYEQYF. In DNA form, the CDR3 reads TGTGCCATCAGCTCCGGGACTAGCTACGAGCAGTACTTC.

The chain is built from TRBV28 and TRBJ2-3; D is possibly TRBD2 (5 bases). The CDR3 extends over 15 amino acids. V was shortened by 2 bases and J by 1 base, with 10 bases between the two germline ends. Germline assignment: CDR1 MDHEN and CDR2 SYDVKM. The CDR3, as DNA: TGTGCCAGCAGTTTAGGAGGCTCGGGCACAGATACGCAGTATTTT. Translating it yields CASSLGGSGTDTQYF.